These 26 T cell receptor beta chains were sequenced from one sample in a study of T cell repertoires in cytomegalovirus infection. TCRdb reprocessed the reads with MiXCR, giving one entry per CDR3 protein. The table includes more than 500,000 distinct CDR3 sequences, more than 15% detected once. Sequencing was done on a sample of CD8+ T cells from PBMCs. The receptors here all came from a human donor in good health (CMV status not recorded). Some clones in this sample may be carry-over from other donors' samples.

The chain links TRBV4-2 to TRBJ1-2; 8 nucleotides align to TRBD1. The length of the CDR3 is 14 residues. J lost 4 bases, V lost 4 bases, and 5 bases had no gene match. Germline lookup yields CDR1 LGHNA and CDR2 YNFKEQ. The CDR3 DNA reads as TGTGCCAGCAGCCCTCCGGACAGGGTCTATGGCTACACCTTC. Protein product: CASSPPDRVYGYTF.

This clonotype was picked up many times. The chain links TRBV2 to TRBJ2-7, with a possible D match to TRBD2 (6 bases). Germline values: CDR1 SNHLY, CDR2 FYNNEI. The CDR3 totals 13 residues. CDR3 sequence (DNA): TGTGCTATCCAGGGCGGGGTTTCCTACGAGCAGTACTTC. It yields the protein CAIQGGVSYEQYF.

This clonotype was observed a handful of times. The rearrangement links TRBV10-2 to TRBJ2-3, with 7 bases lining up with TRBD2. The J segment lost 3 bases and the V segment lost 0 bases, leaving 9 bases of the junction unmatched. The CDR3 covers 17 residues. The V gene's germline CDR1 is WSHSY and CDR2 SAAADI. The CDR3 DNA sequence: TGCGCCAGCAGTGAGTCAAGTGGGAGGGCCGTAACAGATACGCAGTATTTT. Translating it yields CASSESSGRAVTDTQYF.

This clonotype was recorded at least ten times. DNA for the CDR3: TGTGCCAGCAGTTTATCCCAAGGGCAGGGTGTTACCGGGGAGCTGTTTTTT. Translating it yields CASSLSQGQGVTGELFF. The gene calls are TRBV12-3 or TRBV12-4 and TRBJ2-2, with D tentatively TRBD1 (5 bases). Between the trimmed V and J ends, which lost 2 bases and 5 bases, there was a span of 18 bases. The CDR3 has 17 amino acids.

This clonotype was seen repeatedly, ten times or more. This sequence joins TRBV5-1 and TRBJ2-4, with D maybe TRBD2 (5 bases). V was shortened by 1 base and J by 0 bases, with 11 bases between the two germline ends. The CDR3 loop spans 16 amino acids. Germline loops: CDR1 SGHRS, CDR2 YFSETQ. CDR3 loop: CASSLLEGEAKNIQYF. The CDR3 DNA is TGCGCCAGCAGCTTGTTAGAGGGTGAAGCCAAAAACATTCAGTACTTC.

V usage is TRBV6-5 and J usage is TRBJ1-1; D is unresolved. The germline V and J ends were trimmed by 0 bases and 3 bases, with 8 bases remaining between them. In germline, CDR1 is MNHEY, CDR2 SVGAGI. The CDR3 extends over 14 amino acids. CDR3 sequence (DNA): TGTGCCAGCAGTTACTCGTGGGAATACACTGAAGCTTTCTTT. Protein: CASSYSWEYTEAFF.

This clonotype was found many times. V gene TRBV4-2 combines with J gene TRBJ2-1; no clear D. This CDR3 contains 11 residues. Germline CDR1 is LGHNA and CDR2 is YNFKEQ. V was cut by 1 base and J by 11 bases, with 6 bases left in between. The DNA of the CDR3 is TGTGCCAGCAGCCAAGGGACCCAGCAGTTCTTC. As protein: CASSQGTQQFF.

This clonotype was counted ten times or more. The chain joins TRBV7-9 to TRBJ1-1; no definite D call. The CDR3 covers 13 residues. Deletions cut 5 bases from V and 1 base from J, with 8 bases between. The germline CDR1 and CDR2 sequences are SEHNR and FQNEAQ (reference sequence). CDR3 region: CASSPRGNTEAFF. The CDR3 nucleotides read TGTGCCAGCAGCCCCCGTGGGAACACTGAAGCTTTCTTT.

This clonotype showed up many times. The chain links TRBV12-3 or TRBV12-4 to TRBJ1-1; a weak D match, TRBD1 (5 bases). Trimming stripped 4 bases from V and 6 bases from J, with 12 bases between. The CDR3 consists of 13 residues. This chain's CDR3 is CASSWGGGAEAFF. The CDR3 DNA follows: TGTGCCAGCAGTTGGGGGGGTGGCGCTGAAGCTTTCTTT.

This clonotype appeared a few times. This chain connects TRBV7-9 to TRBJ1-6; tentatively, D is TRBD1 (5 bases). Germline V gives CDR1 SEHNR, CDR2 FQNEAQ (reference sequence). CDR3 length equals 12 residues. V lost 5 bases and J lost 9, with 8 bases in between. CDR3 in DNA: TGTGCCAGCAGCCCAGGGTCTTCACCCCTCCACTTT. Encoded protein: CASSPGSSPLHF.

J is TRBJ2-7 and V is TRBV27; TRBD1 agrees at 9 bases. This CDR3 region has 14 residues. Germline-derived CDR1 and CDR2 are MNHEY and SMNVEV (reference sequence). J gave up 5 bases and V 6 bases, and 8 bases lay outside the gene matches. The CDR3 loop reads CASSGTGLDDEQYF. CDR3 DNA sequence: TGTGCCAGCAGCGGGACAGGGCTCGATGACGAGCAGTACTTC.

This clonotype was counted between two and nine times. The chain combines TRBV5-1 with TRBJ2-1; 12 bases are shared with TRBD2. Germline V gene sequence: CDR1 SGHRS, CDR2 YFSETQ. Trimming cost V 3 bases and J 8 bases; bases outside gene matches: 15. The CDR3 extends over 18 amino acids. CDR3 region: CASSSLATSGSPAHEQFF. CDR3 in DNA: TGCGCCAGCAGCTCTCTGGCGACTAGCGGGAGCCCCGCTCATGAGCAGTTCTTC.

This clonotype has at least ten counts. The rearrangement links TRBV12-5 to TRBJ2-2, with 9 bases lining up with TRBD2. The CDR3 is made up of 16 amino acids. V lost 5 bases, J lost 2 bases, and 6 bases stayed unmatched. Germline V gene lookup returns CDR1 LGHNT and CDR2 FRNRAP. The CDR3 loop is CASGPERGDNTGELFF. CDR3 coding DNA: TGTGCTAGTGGTCCCGAGCGGGGGGATAACACCGGGGAGCTGTTTTTT.

V gene TRBV11-2 combines with J gene TRBJ1-1; 10 bases are shared with TRBD1. V trimming: 1 base; J trimming: 3 bases; junction bases outside the gene matches: 5. There are 16 residues in the CDR3. Germline CDR1 SGHAT, CDR2 FQNNGV. CDR3 DNA: TGTGCCAGCAGCTTAGGGGGGACAGGGGTGGACACTGAAGCTTTCTTT. Translated, it gives CASSLGGTGVDTEAFF.

The gene calls are TRBV6-4 and TRBJ1-1; D may be TRBD1 (5 bases). From germline, CDR1 is MRHNA and CDR2 SNTAGT. The CDR3 totals 13 residues. V was cut by 8 bases and J by 0 bases, with 10 bases left in between. The CDR3: CASARGVNTEAFF. The CDR3 DNA sequence: TGTGCCAGCGCCCGAGGGGTGAACACTGAAGCTTTCTTT.

This sequence joins TRBV7-9 and TRBJ2-3, with 8 positions matching TRBD2. The CDR3 runs to 15 residues. Germline CDR1 and CDR2: SEHNR and FQNEAQ (reference sequence). The trim removed 5 bases at V and 1 base at J, leaving 5 bases unmatched. CDR3 loop: CASSITSGRTDTQYF. The DNA for the CDR3 is TGTGCCAGCAGCATTACTAGCGGCCGCACAGATACGCAGTATTTT. Filled out from reference TRBV7-9 and TRBJ2-3, the complete variable domain reads DTGVSQNPRHKITKRGQNVTFRCDPISEHNRLYWYRQTLGQGPEFLTYFQNEAQLEKSRLLSDRFSAERPKGSFSTLEIQRTEQGDSAMYLCASSITSGRTDTQYFGPGTRLTVL.

The sample holds a few counts of this clonotype. V usage is TRBV4-1 and J usage is TRBJ2-5; D is unclear. Trimming took off 1 base at V and 2 bases at J, with 8 bases between the two ends. Germline V gene data show CDR1 as MGHRA and CDR2 as YSYEKL. The CDR3 consists of 14 residues. In DNA form, the CDR3 reads TGCGCCAGCAGCCAAGTCGCCAGTCAAGAGACCCAGTACTTC. Encoded protein: CASSQVASQETQYF.

This clonotype was recorded a few times. V is TRBV3-1 and J is TRBJ2-2; D ambiguous. Germline CDR1 reads LGHDT; CDR2 reads YNNKEL (reference sequence). CDR3 length equals 17 residues. V lost 4 bases and J lost 5, with 20 bases in between. CDR3 protein: CASSPPNARRRTGELFF. In DNA, the CDR3 is TGTGCCAGCAGCCCGCCCAATGCTAGGCGGAGAACCGGGGAGCTGTTTTTT.

This clonotype was observed a few times. The chain has TRBV5-6 and TRBJ2-2, with TRBD1 matching over 10 bases. The V segment lost 4 bases and the J segment 5 bases; nucleotides outside the gene matches: 8. The CDR3 consists of 16 residues. CDR1 is SGHDT, CDR2 YYEEEE, per germline. The CDR3 sequence is CASSLRDRGWTGELFF. CDR3 nucleotide sequence: TGTGCCAGCAGCCTCCGGGACAGGGGTTGGACCGGGGAGCTGTTTTTT.

The chain joins TRBV5-6 to TRBJ2-1, with D perhaps TRBD2 (6 bases). Trimming stripped 3 bases from V and 7 bases from J, with 20 bases between. The CDR3 consists of 16 residues. The germline V gene encodes CDR1 SGHDT and CDR2 YYEEEE. The CDR3 sequence: CASSWNSSGGTNEQFF. The CDR3 nucleotides are TGTGCCAGCAGCTGGAACTCCTCCGGGGGTACGAATGAGCAGTTCTTC.

This rearrangement joins TRBV28 to TRBJ2-7, with D hard to call. V lost 8 bases and J 0 bases, leaving 11 bases between the germline ends. Germline values: CDR1 MDHEN, CDR2 SYDVKM. The CDR3 sequence is 13 residues long. CDR3 coding DNA: TGTGCCAGCGCCTATCCGGACTCCTACGAGCAGTACTTC. Its protein is CASAYPDSYEQYF.

V usage is TRBV9 and J usage is TRBJ2-5; D may match TRBD1 or TRBD2 (5 bases each). Germline V gene sequence: CDR1 SGDLS, CDR2 YYNGEE. The CDR3 consists of 14 residues. The V gene lost 0 bases and the J gene lost 4 bases, with 10 bases spanning the gap. The CDR3: CASSVADGAETQYF. The DNA for the CDR3 is TGTGCCAGCAGCGTAGCTGACGGGGCAGAGACCCAGTACTTC.

The table lists this clonotype with many counts. The chain links TRBV7-9 to TRBJ2-1, with D possibly being TRBD2 (5 bases). CDR1 is SEHNR, CDR2 FQNEAQ, per germline (reference sequence). Trimming left V 8 bases short and J 7 bases short, with 24 bases between. CDR3 size: 16 residues. As DNA, the CDR3 is TGTGCCAGCGAGGTATTGGGTTTGCGGCCGGGGAATGAGCAGTTCTTC. Amino acids: CASEVLGLRPGNEQFF. The complete variable domain, with remaining parts taken from reference TRBV7-9 and TRBJ2-1, reads DTGVSQNPRHKITKRGQNVTFRCDPISEHNRLYWYRQTLGQGPEFLTYFQNEAQLEKSRLLSDRFSAERPKGSFSTLEIQRTEQGDSAMYLCASEVLGLRPGNEQFFGPGTRLTVL.

This clonotype has ten or more counts. The chain combines TRBV7-8 with TRBJ2-3, with D perhaps matching TRBD1 (5 bases). Germline V gives CDR1 SGHVS, CDR2 FQNEAQ. The ends were cut back, 5 bases at V and 1 base at J, with 19 bases in the middle. This CDR3 spans 17 amino acids. CDR3 protein: CASSPQLIGAGTDTQYF. The CDR3 DNA sequence: TGTGCCAGCAGCCCCCAGTTGATTGGGGCGGGCACAGATACGCAGTATTTT.

This clonotype has ten or more counts. The V gene is TRBV12-3 or TRBV12-4, the J gene TRBJ2-7; possibly TRBD2 for D (6 bases). The CDR3 totals 14 residues. With 3 bases removed from V and 1 base from J, the gap between germline ends came to 10 bases. CDR3: CASSFGRRSYEQYF. The DNA of the CDR3 is TGTGCCAGCAGTTTTGGGAGGAGGTCCTACGAGCAGTACTTC.

This clonotype occurred many times. The chain uses TRBV24-1 and TRBJ2-1; D uncertain. The CDR3 contains 14 residues. Germline lookup yields CDR1 KGHDR and CDR2 SFDVKD. Trimming shortened V by 4 bases and J by 6 bases, and 12 bases separated the two germline ends. CDR3 sequence reads: CATSDSDGVNEQFF. CDR3 coding DNA: TGTGCCACCAGTGACTCGGACGGAGTCAATGAGCAGTTCTTC.